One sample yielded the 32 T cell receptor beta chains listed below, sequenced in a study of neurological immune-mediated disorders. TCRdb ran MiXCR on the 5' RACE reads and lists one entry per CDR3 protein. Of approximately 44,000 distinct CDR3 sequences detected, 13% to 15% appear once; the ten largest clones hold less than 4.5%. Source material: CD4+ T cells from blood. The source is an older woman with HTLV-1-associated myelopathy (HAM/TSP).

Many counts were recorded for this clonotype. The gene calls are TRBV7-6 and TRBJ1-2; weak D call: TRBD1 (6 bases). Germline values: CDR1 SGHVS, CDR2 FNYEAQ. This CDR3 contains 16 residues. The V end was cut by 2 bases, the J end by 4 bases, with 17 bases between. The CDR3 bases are TGTGCCAGCAGCTTAAGTGGCCCCGGGACAAGCTATGGCTACACCTTC. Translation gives CASSLSGPGTSYGYTF.

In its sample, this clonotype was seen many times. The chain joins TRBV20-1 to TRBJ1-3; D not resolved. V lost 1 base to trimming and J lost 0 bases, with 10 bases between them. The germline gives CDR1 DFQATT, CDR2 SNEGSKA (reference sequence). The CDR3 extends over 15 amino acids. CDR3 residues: CSARAPRDSGNTIYF. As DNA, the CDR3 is TGCAGTGCTAGAGCTCCGAGGGACTCTGGAAACACCATATATTTT.

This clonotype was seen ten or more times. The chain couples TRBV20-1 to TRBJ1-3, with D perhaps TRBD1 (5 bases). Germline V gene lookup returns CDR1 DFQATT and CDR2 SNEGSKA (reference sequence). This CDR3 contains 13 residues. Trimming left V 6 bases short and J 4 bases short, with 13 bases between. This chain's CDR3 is CSAQGPGGNTIYF. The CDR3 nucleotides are TGCAGTGCCCAGGGACCGGGGGGAAACACCATATATTTT.

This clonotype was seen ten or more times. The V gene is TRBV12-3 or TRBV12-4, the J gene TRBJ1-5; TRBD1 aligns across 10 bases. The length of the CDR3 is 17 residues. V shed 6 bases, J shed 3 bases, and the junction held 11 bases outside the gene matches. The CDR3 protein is CASSRGGDRGPNQPQHF. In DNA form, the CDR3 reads TGTGCCAGCAGCCGAGGGGGGGACAGGGGTCCCAATCAGCCCCAGCATTTT.

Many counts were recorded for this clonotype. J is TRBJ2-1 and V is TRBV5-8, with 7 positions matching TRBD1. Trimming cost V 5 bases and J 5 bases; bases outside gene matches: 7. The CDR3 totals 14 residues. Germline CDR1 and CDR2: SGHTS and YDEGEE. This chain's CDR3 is CASRGKGANNEQFF. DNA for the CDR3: TGTGCCAGCAGAGGGAAGGGGGCGAACAATGAGCAGTTCTTC.

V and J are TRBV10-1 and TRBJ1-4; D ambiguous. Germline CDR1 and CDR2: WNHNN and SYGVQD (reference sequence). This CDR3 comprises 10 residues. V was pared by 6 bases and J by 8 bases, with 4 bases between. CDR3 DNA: TGCGCCAGCAGCCAGGAAAAACTGTTTTTT. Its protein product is CASSQEKLFF.

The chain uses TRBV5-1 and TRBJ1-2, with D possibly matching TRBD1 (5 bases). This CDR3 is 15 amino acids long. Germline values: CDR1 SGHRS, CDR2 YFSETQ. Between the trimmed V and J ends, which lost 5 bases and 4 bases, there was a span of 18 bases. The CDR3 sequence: CASRVDFAGGYGYTF. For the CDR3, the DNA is TGCGCCAGCAGAGTGGACTTCGCGGGGGGCTATGGCTACACCTTC.

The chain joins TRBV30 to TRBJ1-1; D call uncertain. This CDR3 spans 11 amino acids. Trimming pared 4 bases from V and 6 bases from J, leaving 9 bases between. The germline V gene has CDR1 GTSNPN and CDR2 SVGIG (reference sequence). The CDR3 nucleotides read TGTGCCTGGACCCGTTCGGCTGAAGCTTTCTTT. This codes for CAWTRSAEAFF.

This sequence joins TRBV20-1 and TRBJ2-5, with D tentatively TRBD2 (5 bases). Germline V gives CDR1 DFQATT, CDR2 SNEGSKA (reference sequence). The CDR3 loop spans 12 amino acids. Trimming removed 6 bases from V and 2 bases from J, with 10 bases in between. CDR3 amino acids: CSADGLQETQYF. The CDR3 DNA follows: TGCAGTGCAGACGGACTGCAAGAGACCCAGTACTTC.

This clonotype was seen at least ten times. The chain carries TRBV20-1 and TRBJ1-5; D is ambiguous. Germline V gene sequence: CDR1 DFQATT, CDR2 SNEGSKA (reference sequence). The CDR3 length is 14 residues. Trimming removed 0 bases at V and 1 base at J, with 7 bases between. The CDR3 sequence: CSARDFRSNQPQHF. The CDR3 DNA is TGCAGTGCTAGAGATTTCAGGAGCAATCAGCCCCAGCATTTT.

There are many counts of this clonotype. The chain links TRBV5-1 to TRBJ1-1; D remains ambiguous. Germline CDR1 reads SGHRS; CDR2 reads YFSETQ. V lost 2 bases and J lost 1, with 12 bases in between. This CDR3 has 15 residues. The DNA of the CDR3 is TGCGCCAGCAGCTTTGATCCGGAGGGGAACACTGAAGCTTTCTTT. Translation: CASSFDPEGNTEAFF.

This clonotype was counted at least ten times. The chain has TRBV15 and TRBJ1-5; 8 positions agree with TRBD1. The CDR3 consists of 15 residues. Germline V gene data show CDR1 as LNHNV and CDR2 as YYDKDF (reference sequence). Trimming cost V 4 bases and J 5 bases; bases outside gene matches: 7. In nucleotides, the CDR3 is TGTGCCACCAGCAAGGGGGACAGGTCCGATCAGCCCCAGCATTTT. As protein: CATSKGDRSDQPQHF.

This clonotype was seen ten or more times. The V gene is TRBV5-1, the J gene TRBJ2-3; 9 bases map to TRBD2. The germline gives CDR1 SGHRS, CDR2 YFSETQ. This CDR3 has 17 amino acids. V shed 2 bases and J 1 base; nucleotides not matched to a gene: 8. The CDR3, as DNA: TGCGCCAGCAGCTTTAACCAGGGCGGGGGGGGCACAGATACGCAGTATTTT. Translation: CASSFNQGGGGTDTQYF.

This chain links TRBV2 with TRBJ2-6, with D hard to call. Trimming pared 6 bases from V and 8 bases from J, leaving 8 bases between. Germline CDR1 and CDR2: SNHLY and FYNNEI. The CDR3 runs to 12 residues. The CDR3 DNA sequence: TGTGCCAGCAGAGGTGTGTCCAACGTCCTGACTTTC. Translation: CASRGVSNVLTF.

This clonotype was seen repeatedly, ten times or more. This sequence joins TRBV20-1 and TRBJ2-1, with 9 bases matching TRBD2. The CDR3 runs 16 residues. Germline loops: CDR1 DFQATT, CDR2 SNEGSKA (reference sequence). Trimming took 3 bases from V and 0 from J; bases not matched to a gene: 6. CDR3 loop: CSASLSGGLSYNEQFF. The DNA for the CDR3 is TGCAGTGCTAGTCTTAGCGGGGGCCTCTCCTACAATGAGCAGTTCTTC.

This chain's CDR3 is CATQTSVNRGARYGYTF. The CDR3 DNA reads TGTGCCACCCAAACTTCGGTGAACAGGGGGGCGCGTTATGGCTACACCTTC. The genes are TRBV15 and TRBJ1-2; TRBD1 aligns across 8 bases. Germline lookup yields CDR1 LNHNV and CDR2 YYDKDF (reference sequence). The CDR3 loop spans 17 amino acids. With 8 bases clipped from V and 5 bases from J, the junction kept 19 bases outside the gene matches. The full variable domain, with the rest looked up from reference TRBV15 and TRBJ1-2, is DAMVIQNPRYQVTQFGKPVTLSCSQTLNHNVMYWYQQKSSQAPKLLFHYYDKDFNNEADTPDNFQSRRPNTSFCFLDIRSPGLGDTAMYLCATQTSVNRGARYGYTFGSGTRLTVV.

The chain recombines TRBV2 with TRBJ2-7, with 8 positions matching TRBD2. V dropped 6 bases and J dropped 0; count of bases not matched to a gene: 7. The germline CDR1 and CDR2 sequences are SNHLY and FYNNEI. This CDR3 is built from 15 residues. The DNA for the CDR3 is TGTGCCAGCAGCGATTTAGCGGGGACCTCCTACGAGCAGTACTTC. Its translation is CASSDLAGTSYEQYF.

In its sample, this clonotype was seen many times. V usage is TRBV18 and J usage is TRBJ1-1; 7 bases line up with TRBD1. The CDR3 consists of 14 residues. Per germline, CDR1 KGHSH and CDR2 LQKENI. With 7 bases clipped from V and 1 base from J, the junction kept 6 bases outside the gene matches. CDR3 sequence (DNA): TGTGCCAGCTTCCAGGGGGGGGCGAACACTGAAGCTTTCTTT. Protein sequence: CASFQGGANTEAFF.

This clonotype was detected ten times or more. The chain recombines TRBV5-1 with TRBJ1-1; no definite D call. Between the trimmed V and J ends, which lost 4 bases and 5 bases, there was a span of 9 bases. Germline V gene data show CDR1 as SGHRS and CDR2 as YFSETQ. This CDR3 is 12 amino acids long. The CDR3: CASSAANTEAFF. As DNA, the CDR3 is TGCGCCAGCAGCGCGGCCAATACTGAAGCTTTCTTT.

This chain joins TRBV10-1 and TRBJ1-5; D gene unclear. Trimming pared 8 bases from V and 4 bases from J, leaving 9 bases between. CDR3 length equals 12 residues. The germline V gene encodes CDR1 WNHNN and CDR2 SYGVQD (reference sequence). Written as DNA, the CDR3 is TGCGCCAGCCCTCCCCTTAATCAGCCCCAGCATTTT. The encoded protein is CASPPLNQPQHF.

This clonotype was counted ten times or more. The CDR3 DNA sequence: TGCGCCAGCAGCCAAGGGGCAGCCAGGGTGAGAAGCATGAACACTGAAGCTTTCTTT. It translates to CASSQGAARVRSMNTEAFF. The V gene is TRBV4-1, the J gene TRBJ1-1; tentatively, D is TRBD1 (5 bases). Germline CDR1 is MGHRA and CDR2 is YSYEKL. This CDR3 spans 19 amino acids. Trimming shortened V by 1 base and J by 0 bases, and 21 bases separated the two germline ends.

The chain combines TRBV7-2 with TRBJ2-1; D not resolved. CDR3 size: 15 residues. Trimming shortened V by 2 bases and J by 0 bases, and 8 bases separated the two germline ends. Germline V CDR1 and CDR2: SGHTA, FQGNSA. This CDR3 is CASSLRRSSYNEQFF. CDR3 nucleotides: TGTGCCAGCAGCTTACGAAGAAGCTCCTACAATGAGCAGTTCTTC.

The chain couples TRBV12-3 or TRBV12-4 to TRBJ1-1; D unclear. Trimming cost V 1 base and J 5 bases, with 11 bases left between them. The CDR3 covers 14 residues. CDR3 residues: CASSLGARETEAFF. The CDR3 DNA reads TGTGCCAGCAGTTTAGGTGCGAGGGAAACTGAAGCTTTCTTT.

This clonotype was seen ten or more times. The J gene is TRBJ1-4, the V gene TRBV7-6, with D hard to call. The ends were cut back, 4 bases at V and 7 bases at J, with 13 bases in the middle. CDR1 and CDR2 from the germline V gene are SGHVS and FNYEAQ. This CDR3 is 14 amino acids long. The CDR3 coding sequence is TGTGCCAGCAGCTCTGGCAGGAACACTGAAAAACTGTTTTTT. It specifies CASSSGRNTEKLFF.

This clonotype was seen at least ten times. CDR3 amino acids: CSAKPTGRFTDTQYF. DNA of the CDR3: TGCAGTGCTAAGCCAACAGGAAGGTTTACAGATACGCAGTATTTT. The chain combines TRBV20-1 with TRBJ2-3, with TRBD1 as a possible D gene (5 bases). The CDR3 spans 15 residues. Germline V CDR1 and CDR2: DFQATT, SNEGSKA (reference sequence). V was pared by 4 bases and J by 3 bases, with 17 bases between.

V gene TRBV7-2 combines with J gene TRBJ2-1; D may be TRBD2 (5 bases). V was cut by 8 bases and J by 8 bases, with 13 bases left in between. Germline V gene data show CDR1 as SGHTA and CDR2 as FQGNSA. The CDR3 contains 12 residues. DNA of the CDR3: TGTGCCAGCCTCCCCTGGGGAGATGAGCAGTTCTTC. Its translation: CASLPWGDEQFF.

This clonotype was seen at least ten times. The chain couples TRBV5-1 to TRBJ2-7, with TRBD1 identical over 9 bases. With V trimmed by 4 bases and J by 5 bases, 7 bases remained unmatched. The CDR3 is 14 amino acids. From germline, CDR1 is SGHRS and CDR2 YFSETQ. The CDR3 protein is CASSPGQGSHEQYF. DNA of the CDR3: TGCGCCAGCAGCCCGGGACAGGGTTCCCACGAGCAGTACTTC.

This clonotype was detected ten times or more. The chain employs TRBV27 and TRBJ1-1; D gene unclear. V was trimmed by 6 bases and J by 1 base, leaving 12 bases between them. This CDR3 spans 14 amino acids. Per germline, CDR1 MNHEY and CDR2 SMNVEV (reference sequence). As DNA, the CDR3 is TGTGCCAGCAGACACCGGAGACCGAACACTGAAGCTTTCTTT. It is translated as CASRHRRPNTEAFF.

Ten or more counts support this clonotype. The chain's CDR3 is CASSLNYEQYF. CDR3 sequence (DNA): TGCGCCAGCAGCTTAAACTACGAGCAGTACTTC. The V and J genes are TRBV5-1 and TRBJ2-7; D unclear. The CDR3 totals 11 residues. The V gene's germline CDR1 is SGHRS and CDR2 YFSETQ. V was clipped by 2 bases and J by 3 bases, with 3 bases between them.

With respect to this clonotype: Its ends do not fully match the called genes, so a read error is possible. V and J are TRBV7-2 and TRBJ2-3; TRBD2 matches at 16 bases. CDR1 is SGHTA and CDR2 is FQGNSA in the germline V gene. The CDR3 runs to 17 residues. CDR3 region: CSSSPGTSGGGTDTQYF. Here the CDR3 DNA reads TGTTCCAGCAGCCCCGGGACTAGCGGGGGGGGAACAGATACGCAGTATTTT.

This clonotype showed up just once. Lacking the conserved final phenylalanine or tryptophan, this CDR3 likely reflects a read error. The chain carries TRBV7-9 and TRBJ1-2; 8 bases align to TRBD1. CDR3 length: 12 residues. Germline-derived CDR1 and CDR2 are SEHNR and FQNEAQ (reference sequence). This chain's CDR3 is CDSSLTGEFYTL. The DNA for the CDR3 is TGTGACAGCAGCTTGACAGGGGAGTTTTACACCTTA.

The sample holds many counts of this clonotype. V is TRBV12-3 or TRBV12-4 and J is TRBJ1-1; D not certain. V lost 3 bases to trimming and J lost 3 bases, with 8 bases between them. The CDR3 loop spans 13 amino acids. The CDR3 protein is CASSLLSDTEAFF. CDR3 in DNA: TGTGCCAGCAGTTTGCTCTCGGACACTGAAGCTTTCTTT.